Following are 14 T cell receptor beta chains from one sample sequenced in a study of OX40 agonist ivuxolimab in advanced cancers. Only in-frame clones appear in the TCRdb table, and some are missing; sequencing was by immunoSEQ multiplex PCR. This repertoire shows tens of thousands of clones, about 86% found once; its top ten account for roughly 1.7%. The specimen comprised CD4+ or CD8+ T cells sorted from blood, sampled in a trial of the OX40 agonist ivuxolimab. The receptors here all came from an adult with an advanced solid tumor such as melanoma, head and neck, liver or kidney cancer.

This clone has only a few counts. This CDR3 is CASGTGMNTEAFF. CDR3 nucleotide sequence: TGTGCCAGCGGGACAGGGATGAACACTGAAGCTTTCTTT. V is TRBV6-5 and J is TRBJ1-1, with TRBD1 matching over 9 bases. J lost 0 bases, V lost 8 bases, and 1 base had no gene match. The V gene's germline CDR1 is MNHEY and CDR2 SVGAGI. This CDR3 has 13 residues.

The rearrangement links TRBV19 to TRBJ1-2, with 7 bases lining up with TRBD1. From germline, CDR1 is LNHDA and CDR2 SQIVND (reference sequence). V trimming: 6 bases; J trimming: 4 bases; junction bases outside the gene matches: 8. This CDR3 comprises 14 residues. In DNA, the CDR3 is TGTGCCAGTAGCTCGACAGGGCAAAGCTATGGCTACACCTTC. It is translated as CASSSTGQSYGYTF.

This clone was recorded once. V gene TRBV7-2 combines with J gene TRBJ2-7; no reliable D call. Trimming took off 0 bases at V and 5 bases at J, with 11 bases between the two ends. This CDR3 has 14 residues. Germline-derived CDR1 and CDR2 are SGHTA and FQGNSA. The CDR3 nucleotides read TGTGCCAGCAGCTTAGCTGGGTTACCCAACGAGCAGTACTTC. It is translated as CASSLAGLPNEQYF.

This sequence joins TRBV7-8 and TRBJ1-3, with D unresolved. The CDR3 covers 14 residues. Germline CDR1 reads SGHVS; CDR2 reads FQNEAQ. Trimming cost V 2 bases and J 0 bases, with 5 bases left between them. CDR3 sequence reads: CASSLQTSGNTIYF. The DNA of the CDR3 is TGTGCCAGCAGCTTACAGACCTCTGGAAACACCATATATTTT.

The chain has TRBV7-3 and TRBJ2-1; 7 nucleotides align to TRBD1. This CDR3 comprises 12 residues. V dropped 5 bases and J dropped 16; count of bases not matched to a gene: 11. The germline V gene encodes CDR1 SGHTA and CDR2 FQGTGA. The CDR3 reads CASSPSGQGVFF. For the CDR3, the DNA is TGTGCCAGCAGCCCGTCTGGGCAGGGGGTTTTCTTC.

The CDR3 loop is CASIYTVLAGVNEQFF. CDR3 nucleotide sequence: TGTGCCAGCATCTATACGGTACTAGCGGGAGTAAACGAGCAGTTCTTC. The J gene is TRBJ2-1, the V gene TRBV6-6, with 11 bases that match TRBD2. Trimming took 7 bases from V and 10 from J; bases not matched to a gene: 15. The CDR3 extends over 16 amino acids. The germline V gene has CDR1 MNHNY and CDR2 SVGAGI (reference sequence).

This chain connects TRBV15 to TRBJ2-7; TRBD2 matches 8 bases. The V gene's germline CDR1 is LNHNV and CDR2 YYDKDF (reference sequence). The CDR3 loop spans 14 amino acids. The V segment lost 9 bases and the J segment 1 base; nucleotides outside the gene matches: 8. Here the CDR3 reads CATRAAGGSYEQYF. DNA for the CDR3: TGTGCCACGCGGGCGGCGGGAGGTTCCTACGAGCAGTACTTC.

The rearrangement uses TRBV5-6 and TRBJ2-7; D not resolved. V shed 4 bases and J shed 5 bases, with 7 bases lying between them. This CDR3 region has 11 residues. The germline V gene has CDR1 SGHDT and CDR2 YYEEEE. CDR3 coding DNA: TGTGCCAGCAGCAAATACAACGAGCAGTACTTC. Its translation is CASSKYNEQYF.

The chain has TRBV15 and TRBJ2-1; TRBD2 agrees at 14 bases. The CDR3 consists of 20 residues. The ends lost 2 bases at V and 2 bases at J; junction bases unmatched: 11. Germline CDR1 reads LNHNV; CDR2 reads YYDKDF (reference sequence). In DNA form, the CDR3 reads TGTGCCACCAGCAGATCCGGACTAGCGGGAGGACCTTTTACCTACAATGAGCAGTTCTTC. It codes for CATSRSGLAGGPFTYNEQFF.

The V call is TRBV6-6, the J call TRBJ2-7; D is uncertain. CDR3 length: 14 amino acids. Germline CDR1 and CDR2: MNHNY and SVGAGI (reference sequence). With 6 bases removed from V and 0 bases from J, the gap between germline ends came to 12 bases. CDR3 sequence (DNA): TGTGCCAGCAGCCTTGACCCGAGCTCCTACGAGCAGTACTTC. This sequence encodes CASSLDPSSYEQYF.

This clone showed up just once. The rearrangement links TRBV6-1 to TRBJ2-3, with 14 bases that match TRBD2. The CDR3 has 14 residues. With 6 bases clipped from V and 6 bases from J, the junction kept 2 bases outside the gene matches. In germline, CDR1 is MNHNS, CDR2 SASEGT. The CDR3 protein is CASRGLAGADTQYF. In DNA form, the CDR3 reads TGTGCCAGCAGGGGACTAGCGGGAGCCGATACGCAGTATTTT.

V gene TRBV28 combines with J gene TRBJ2-5; 10 nucleotides agree with TRBD2. The germline V gene encodes CDR1 MDHEN and CDR2 SYDVKM. The CDR3 has 13 residues. V shed 8 bases, J shed 4 bases, and the junction held 4 bases outside the gene matches. The CDR3 is CASGLAGGETQYF. CDR3 DNA sequence: TGTGCCAGCGGCTTAGCGGGAGGAGAGACCCAGTACTTC.

This CDR3 is CASSYSIRGEPQHF. The CDR3 DNA is TGTGCCAGCAGTTACTCGATCCGGGGAGAACCCCAGCATTTT. The chain links TRBV6-5 to TRBJ1-5; D remains unclear. V lost 0 bases and J 10 bases, leaving 13 bases between the germline ends. This CDR3 comprises 14 residues. Germline lookup yields CDR1 MNHEY and CDR2 SVGAGI.

This chain connects TRBV5-1 to TRBJ1-4; D gene ambiguous. The germline V gene encodes CDR1 SGHRS and CDR2 YFSETQ. The CDR3 length is 15 residues. Between the trimmed V and J ends, which lost 4 bases and 5 bases, there was a span of 15 bases. CDR3 residues: CASSPGGRINEKLFF. In DNA form, the CDR3 reads TGCGCCAGCAGCCCTGGAGGGAGAATAAATGAAAAACTGTTTTTT.